Following are 18 T cell receptor beta chains from one sample sequenced in a study of CD8 T cells in ankylosing spondylitis. TCRdb reanalysed the 5' RACE reads using MiXCR and keeps one entry per CDR3 protein. The repertoire includes approximately 150,000 distinct CDR3 sequences, roughly 31% of them detected once, and about 6% sits in the top ten. The source material was synovial fluid, either unsorted or a sorted T cell fraction (not recorded which). These receptors were collected from a male donor with ankylosing spondylitis.

There are a few counts of this clonotype. The rearrangement uses TRBV24-1 and TRBJ2-3; weak D call: TRBD1 (6 bases). CDR1 and CDR2 from the germline V gene are KGHDR and SFDVKD. The V and J ends lost 9 bases and 0 bases respectively, with 15 bases between them. This CDR3 has 15 amino acids. The CDR3 is CATGQLRGSTDTQYF. The CDR3 DNA is TGTGCCACCGGCCAACTAAGGGGGAGCACAGATACGCAGTATTTT.

This clonotype turned up a few times. The rearrangement uses TRBV6-5 and TRBJ1-5, with TRBD1 identical over 9 bases. The germline CDR1 and CDR2 sequences are MNHEY and SVGAGI. The CDR3 is 15 amino acids. The trim removed 4 bases at V and 6 bases at J, leaving 7 bases unmatched. The CDR3 region has the DNA TGTGCCAGCAGTTCCACCGGGACAGGGCCTCAGCCCCAGCATTTT. Its protein is CASSSTGTGPQPQHF.

This clonotype was counted only a few times. This chain joins TRBV18 and TRBJ1-4; D not resolved. V shed 2 bases and J shed 7 bases, with 8 bases lying between them. Per the germline V gene, CDR1 is KGHSH and CDR2 is LQKENI. The CDR3 is made up of 13 amino acids. The CDR3 protein is CASSPGLSEKLFF. As DNA, the CDR3 is TGTGCCAGCTCACCAGGGTTGAGTGAAAAACTGTTTTTT.

This chain connects TRBV28 to TRBJ1-1, with D perhaps matching TRBD1 (6 bases). CDR1 and CDR2 from the germline V gene are MDHEN and SYDVKM. CDR3 length: 15 amino acids. Trimming left V 5 bases short and J 0 bases short, with 13 bases between. The CDR3 DNA is TGTGCCAGCAGTCCAGGGGACCACATGAACACTGAAGCTTTCTTT. Its protein is CASSPGDHMNTEAFF.

This clonotype has just a few counts. The J gene is TRBJ2-7, the V gene TRBV12-3 or TRBV12-4; D gene unclear. The CDR3 is 12 residues long. Trimming took off 2 bases at V and 3 bases at J, with 5 bases between the two ends. CDR3: CASSLQVYEQYF. The CDR3 coding sequence is TGTGCCAGCAGTTTACAGGTCTACGAGCAGTACTTC.

This clonotype was seen only a few times. The chain recombines TRBV3-1 with TRBJ2-6; 12 nucleotides agree with TRBD1. Germline CDR1 and CDR2: LGHDT and YNNKEL (reference sequence). The CDR3 has 20 amino acids. V was pared by 4 bases and J by 0 bases, with 10 bases of the junction left unmatched. CDR3 coding DNA: TGTGCCAGCAGCCCCCGGGACAGGGGGCGCGTAGCCTCTGGGGCCAACGTCCTGACTTTC. Amino acids: CASSPRDRGRVASGANVLTF.

V and J are TRBV11-2 and TRBJ1-1; 7 bases are a match to TRBD1. The CDR3 extends over 20 amino acids. V lost 5 bases, J lost 4 bases, and 25 bases stayed unmatched. Germline CDR1 is SGHAT and CDR2 is FQNNGV. The DNA for the CDR3 is TGTGCCAGCAGCCGGGCCGCAGGACAGGTATTTGGGGGTTTAGGCACTGAAGCTTTCTTT. It codes for CASSRAAGQVFGGLGTEAFF.

This clonotype appeared many times. V usage is TRBV10-3 and J usage is TRBJ1-1; the D is unclear. CDR1 is ENHRY and CDR2 is SYGVKD in the germline V gene. The CDR3 is 12 residues long. Trimming removed 0 bases at V and 7 bases at J, with 6 bases between. CDR3 in DNA: TGTGCCATCAGTGAGTCGGAGGGTGAAGCTTTCTTT. It specifies CAISESEGEAFF.

The chain's CDR3 is CASSLAGLQGMNTEAFF. Written as DNA, the CDR3 is TGTGCCAGCAGTTTAGCCGGGCTACAAGGCATGAACACTGAAGCTTTCTTT. The V and J genes are TRBV12-3 or TRBV12-4 and TRBJ1-1; D remains ambiguous. This CDR3 has 17 amino acids. Trimming removed 0 bases at V and 0 bases at J, with 14 bases between.

Only a few counts were recorded for this clonotype. The chain combines TRBV12-3 or TRBV12-4 with TRBJ1-4; tentatively, D is TRBD1 (6 bases). The CDR3 runs 15 residues. V lost 6 bases and J lost 6, with 17 bases in between. CDR3 nucleotide sequence: TGTGCCAGCAGAACCTCGGGGGGCAGGTATGAAAAACTGTTTTTT. Protein sequence: CASRTSGGRYEKLFF.

J is TRBJ1-6 and V is TRBV5-1; no reliable D call. In germline, CDR1 is SGHRS, CDR2 YFSETQ. The CDR3 has 14 amino acids. V was pared by 4 bases and J by 7 bases, with 12 bases between. CDR3 nucleotide sequence: TGCGCCAGCAGCACCGTAGCAGGCAATTCACCCCTCCACTTT. This gives the protein CASSTVAGNSPLHF.

This clonotype has more than one count but fewer than ten. The chain recombines TRBV27 with TRBJ2-2, with 9 bases aligning to TRBD2. From germline, CDR1 is MNHEY and CDR2 SMNVEV (reference sequence). CDR3 length equals 18 residues. Unmatched junction bases numbered 9, after V lost 2 bases and J lost 2 bases. DNA for the CDR3: TGTGCCAGCAGTTTAAAGCGGGGGGCCCTCATTAACACCGGGGAGCTGTTTTTT. Translation: CASSLKRGALINTGELFF.

This chain links TRBV6-1 with TRBJ2-1; weak D call: TRBD1 (6 bases). With 1 base removed from V and 7 bases from J, the gap between germline ends came to 11 bases. This CDR3 spans 14 amino acids. CDR1 MNHNS and CDR2 SASEGT come from the germline V gene. CDR3 in amino acids: CASSEGTARNEQFF. CDR3 nucleotides: TGTGCCAGCAGTGAAGGGACAGCCCGAAATGAGCAGTTCTTC.

The V call is TRBV5-1, the J call TRBJ2-7; 7 nucleotides align to TRBD1. J lost 0 bases, V lost 5 bases, and 8 bases had no gene match. The CDR3 runs to 15 residues. Germline values: CDR1 SGHRS, CDR2 YFSETQ. CDR3 sequence: CASSRDSLSSYEQYF. As DNA, the CDR3 is TGCGCCAGCAGTCGGGACAGCCTGAGCTCCTACGAGCAGTACTTC.

The chain has TRBV19 and TRBJ1-5, with 8 bases identical to TRBD1. The CDR3 is made up of 16 amino acids. Trimming took 5 bases from V and 0 from J; bases not matched to a gene: 6. Germline CDR1 reads LNHDA; CDR2 reads SQIVND (reference sequence). The CDR3 nucleotides are TGTGCCAGTAGTGTTGGGACAGGTTATAGCAATCAGCCCCAGCATTTT. Protein sequence: CASSVGTGYSNQPQHF.

The V call is TRBV11-2, the J call TRBJ1-4, with 7 bases fitting TRBD1. In germline, CDR1 is SGHAT, CDR2 FQNNGV. This CDR3 is 15 amino acids long. Trimming took 2 bases from V and 7 from J; bases not matched to a gene: 7. The CDR3 DNA follows: TGTGCCAGCAGCTTAAGAGGGGGCGCGGGTGAAAAACTGTTTTTT. Translation gives CASSLRGGAGEKLFF.

The chain uses TRBV9 and TRBJ2-5; D remains unclear. Trimming took 0 bases from V and 0 from J, leaving 9 bases between them. Germline loops: CDR1 SGDLS, CDR2 YYNGEE. This CDR3 region has 15 residues. CDR3 sequence: CASSVGARNQETQYF. The CDR3 DNA reads as TGTGCCAGCAGCGTAGGGGCCAGAAACCAAGAGACCCAGTACTTC.

This clonotype was counted at least ten times. V usage is TRBV11-2 and J usage is TRBJ1-4; D gene unclear. The ends were cut back, 5 bases at V and 4 bases at J, with 23 bases in the middle. Germline V gives CDR1 SGHAT, CDR2 FQNNGV. The CDR3 length is 18 residues. CDR3 sequence reads: CASSLRGPSTVSNEKLFF. The CDR3 DNA reads as TGTGCCAGCAGCCTCCGCGGGCCAAGCACAGTCAGTAATGAAAAACTGTTTTTT.